The entry that follows covers one TCR beta chain sequence. Its antigen is not identified. The CDR3 runs 15 residues. V dropped 1 base and J dropped 3 bases, with 13 bases sitting between them. CDR1 is SGHTA and CDR2 is FQGNSA in the germline V gene. Sequencing was performed with immunoSEQ multiplex PCR; in TCRdb, only in-frame clones are kept and a portion is missing. The sample lists about 4,800 clones, 78% seen once, with around 9.1% in the top ten. The data originate from a study of high-grade serous ovarian cancer treatment subgroups. Points from the study as a whole: CDR1 and CDR2 were left unanalyzed; analyses focused on CDR3.

The tumor samples were collected prior to definitive surgery or chemotherapy. This sequence joins TRBV7-2 and TRBJ2-7, with D possibly being TRBD1 (5 bases). The sequencing input was tumor tissue. The receptor was isolated from a human donor with high-grade serous ovarian cancer. The CDR3 region has the DNA TGTGCCAGCAGCTTAGAGGGGTATACAAACTACGAGCAGTACTTC. Translated, it gives CASSLEGYTNYEQYF.